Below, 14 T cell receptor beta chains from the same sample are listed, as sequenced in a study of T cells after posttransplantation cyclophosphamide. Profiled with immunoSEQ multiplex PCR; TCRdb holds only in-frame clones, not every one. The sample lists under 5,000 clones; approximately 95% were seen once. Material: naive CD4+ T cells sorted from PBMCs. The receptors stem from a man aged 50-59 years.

CDR3 nucleotides: TGTGCCAGCAGCTCCAGGGGTGTGGGCTACACCTTC. The encoded protein is CASSSRGVGYTF. The chain employs TRBV27 and TRBJ1-2; tentatively, D is TRBD1 (6 bases). V was clipped by 6 bases and J by 8 bases, with 13 bases between them. From germline, CDR1 is MNHEY and CDR2 SMNVEV (reference sequence). This CDR3 has 12 amino acids.

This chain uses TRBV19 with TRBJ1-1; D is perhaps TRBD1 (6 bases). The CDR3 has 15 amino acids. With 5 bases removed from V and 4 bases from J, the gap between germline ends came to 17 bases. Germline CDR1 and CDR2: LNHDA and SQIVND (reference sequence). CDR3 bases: TGTGCCAGTAGTCCCTTAGGGGGATGGGGCACTGAAGCTTTCTTT. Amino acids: CASSPLGGWGTEAFF.

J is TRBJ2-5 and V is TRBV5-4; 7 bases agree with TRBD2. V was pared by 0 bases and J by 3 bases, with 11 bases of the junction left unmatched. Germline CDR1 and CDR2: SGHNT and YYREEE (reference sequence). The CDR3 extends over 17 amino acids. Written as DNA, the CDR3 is TGTGCCAGCAGCTTGGCATCGCGGGCTAGCGGTAAAGAGACCCAGTACTTC. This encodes CASSLASRASGKETQYF.

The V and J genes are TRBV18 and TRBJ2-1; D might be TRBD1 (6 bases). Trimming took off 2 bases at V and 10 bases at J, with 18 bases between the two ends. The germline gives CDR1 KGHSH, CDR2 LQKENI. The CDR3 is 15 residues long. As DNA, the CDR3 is TGTGCCAGCTCACCATCGATCGCAGGGGTACGGGAGCAGTTCTTC. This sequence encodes CASSPSIAGVREQFF.

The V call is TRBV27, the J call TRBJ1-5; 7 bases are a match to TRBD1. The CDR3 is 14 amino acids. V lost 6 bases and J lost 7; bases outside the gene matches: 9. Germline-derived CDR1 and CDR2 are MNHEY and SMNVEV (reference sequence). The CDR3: CASSFDRARQPQHF. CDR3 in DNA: TGTGCCAGCAGCTTCGACAGGGCAAGGCAGCCCCAGCATTTT.

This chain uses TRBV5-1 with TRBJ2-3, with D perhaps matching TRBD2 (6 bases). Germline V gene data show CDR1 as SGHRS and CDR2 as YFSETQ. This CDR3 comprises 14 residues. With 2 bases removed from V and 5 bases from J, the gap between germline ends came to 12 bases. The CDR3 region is CASSLVREVDTQYF. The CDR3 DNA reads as TGCGCCAGCAGCTTAGTCAGGGAGGTAGATACGCAGTATTTT. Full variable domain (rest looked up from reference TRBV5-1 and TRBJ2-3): KAGVTQTPRYLIKTRGQQVTLSCSPISGHRSVSWYQQTPGQGLQFLFEYFSETQRNKGNFPGRFSGRQFSNSRSEMNVSTLELGDSALYLCASSLVREVDTQYFGPGTRLTVL.

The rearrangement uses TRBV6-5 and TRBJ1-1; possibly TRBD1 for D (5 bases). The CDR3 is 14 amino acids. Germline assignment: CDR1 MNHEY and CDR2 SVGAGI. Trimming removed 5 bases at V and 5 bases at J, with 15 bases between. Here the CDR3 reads CASSEIRVMTEAFF. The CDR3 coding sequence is TGTGCCAGCAGTGAAATCAGGGTGATGACTGAAGCTTTCTTT.

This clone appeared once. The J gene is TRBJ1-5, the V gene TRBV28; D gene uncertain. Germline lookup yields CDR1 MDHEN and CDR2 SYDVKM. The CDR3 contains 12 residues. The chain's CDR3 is CGGGTREQPQHF. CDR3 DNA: TGTGGGGGAGGAACGAGGGAACAGCCCCAGCATTTT.

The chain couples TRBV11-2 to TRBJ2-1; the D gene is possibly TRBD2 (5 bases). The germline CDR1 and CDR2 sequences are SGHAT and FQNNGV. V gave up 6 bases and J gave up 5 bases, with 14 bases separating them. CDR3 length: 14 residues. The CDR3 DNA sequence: TGTGCCAGCAGGAACCTTCAGCGGAACAATGAGCAGTTCTTC. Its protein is CASRNLQRNNEQFF. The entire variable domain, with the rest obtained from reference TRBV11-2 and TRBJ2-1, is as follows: EAGVAQSPRYKIIEKRQSVAFWCNPISGHATLYWYQQILGQGPKLLIQFQNNGVVDDSQLPKDRFSAERLKGVDSTLKIQPAKLEDSAVYLCASRNLQRNNEQFFGPGTRLTVL.

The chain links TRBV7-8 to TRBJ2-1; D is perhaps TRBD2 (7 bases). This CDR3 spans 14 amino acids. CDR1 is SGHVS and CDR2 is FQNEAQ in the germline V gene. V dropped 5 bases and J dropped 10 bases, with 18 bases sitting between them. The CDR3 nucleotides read TGTGCCAGCAGCCTACAGAGCAGGGGAGGGGAGCAGTTCTTC. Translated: CASSLQSRGGEQFF.

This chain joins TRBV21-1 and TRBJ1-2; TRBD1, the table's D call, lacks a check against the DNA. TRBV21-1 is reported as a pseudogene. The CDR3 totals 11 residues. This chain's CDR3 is CASAFQGGYTF. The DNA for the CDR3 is TGTGCCAGCGCATTCCAGGGGGGCTACACCTTC.

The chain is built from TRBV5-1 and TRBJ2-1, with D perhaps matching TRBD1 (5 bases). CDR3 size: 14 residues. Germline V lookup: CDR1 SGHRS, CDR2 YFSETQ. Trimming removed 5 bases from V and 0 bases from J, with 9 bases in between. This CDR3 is CASSRQSSYNEQFF. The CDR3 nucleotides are TGCGCCAGCAGTAGACAGAGCTCCTACAATGAGCAGTTCTTC.

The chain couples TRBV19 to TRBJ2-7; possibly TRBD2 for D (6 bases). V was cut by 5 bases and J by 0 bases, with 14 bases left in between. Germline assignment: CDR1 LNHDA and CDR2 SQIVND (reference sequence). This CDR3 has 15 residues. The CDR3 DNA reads TGTGCCAGTAGTGTTGTCGGGAGCCCCTCCTACGAGCAGTACTTC. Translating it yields CASSVVGSPSYEQYF.

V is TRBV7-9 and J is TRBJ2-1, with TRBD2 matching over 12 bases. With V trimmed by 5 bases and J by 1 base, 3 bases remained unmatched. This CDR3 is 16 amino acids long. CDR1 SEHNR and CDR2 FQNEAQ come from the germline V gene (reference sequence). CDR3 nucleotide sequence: TGTGCCAGCAGCCAGACTAGCGGGAGTTCCTACAATGAGCAGTTCTTC. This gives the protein CASSQTSGSSYNEQFF.